The 2 T cell receptor beta chains listed next were all sequenced from one sample in a study of molecular identifiers for immune sequencing clone quantification. Via MiXCR, TCRdb re-called the PCR reads, giving one row per CDR3 protein. This table holds a few hundred thousand distinct CDR3 sequences, about a fifth found once. Sequenced material: naive CD8+ T cells from blood, with Jurkat cell RNA spiked in. Subset noted: FACS-sorted CD8+CD4-CCR7+CD45RA+ naive T cells. The receptors derive from a human donor in good health. Some libraries in this study had Jurkat cell RNA spiked in.

Of note for this clonotype: One base away lies a much larger clone, so this may be a sequencing read error. The CDR3 DNA reads TGCGCCAGCAGCCAAGGGGACAGAGGACCCTACGAGCGGTACTTC. Translating it yields CASSQGDRGPYERYF. The gene calls are TRBV4-3 and TRBJ2-7; 7 nucleotides align to TRBD1. In germline, CDR1 is LGHNA, CDR2 YSLEER. This CDR3 region has 15 residues.

This clonotype was counted ten times or more. The CDR3 is CSEGSTDTQYF. CDR3 DNA sequence: TGCAGTGAGGGAAGCACAGATACGCAGTATTTT. The chain joins TRBV20-1 to TRBJ2-3, with D unresolved. Germline V CDR1 and CDR2: DFQATT, SNEGSKA (reference sequence). V was cut by 7 bases and J by 0 bases, with 5 bases left in between. The CDR3 contains 11 residues.